This T cell receptor (beta chain) appears in the sequencing data of a study of cytomegalovirus exposure and HLA in healthy donors. Study summary: About 200 million T cells yielded over 90 million unique TCR beta sequences in earlier analysis.

V dropped 0 bases and J dropped 5 bases, with 12 bases sitting between them. This CDR3 region has 14 residues. CDR1 and CDR2 from the germline V gene are SGDLS and YYNGEE. In the case of this clone: Its antigen is not known.

Use of 60 Vbeta and 13 Jbeta primers characterized the PCR. The method was immunoSEQ multiplex PCR; TCRdb's version includes in-frame clones alone and lacks a portion of them. Here the sample spans 35,000 to 55,000 clones, around 56% being singletons. Study findings and constraints: According to an earlier analysis, most TCR beta V segments yielded productive rearrangements about 87% or about 30% of the time. Accurate prediction of most subjects' HLA-A and HLA-B alleles from TCR beta sequences was reported. Equally common other TCR beta chains were less clonally expanded than HLA-associated ones, a later analysis found.

This receptor was obtained from a man in his sixties in good health and CMV-seronegative. The chain combines TRBV9 with TRBJ2-7; D is possibly TRBD2 (5 bases). The sample was PBMCs. This chain's CDR3 is CASSVATGRDEQYF. CDR3 in DNA: TGTGCCAGCAGCGTAGCTACCGGGCGGGACGAGCAGTACTTC.